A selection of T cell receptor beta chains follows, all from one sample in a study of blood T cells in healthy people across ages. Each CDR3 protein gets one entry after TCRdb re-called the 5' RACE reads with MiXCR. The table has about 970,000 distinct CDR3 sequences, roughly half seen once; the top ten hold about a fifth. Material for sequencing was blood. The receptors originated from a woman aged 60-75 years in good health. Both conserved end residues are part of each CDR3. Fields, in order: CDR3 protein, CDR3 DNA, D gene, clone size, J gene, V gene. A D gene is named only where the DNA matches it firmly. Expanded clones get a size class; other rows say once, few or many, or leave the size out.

CASRPTIGAGELFF	TGTGCCAGCAGGCCGACTATTGGGGCCGGGGAGCTGTTTTTT	NA	NA	TRBJ2-2	TRBV3-1
CASSGGDRRGVDEQYF	TGTGCCAGCAGTGGGGGGGACAGGAGGGGCGTTGACGAGCAGTACTTC	NA	NA	TRBJ2-7	TRBV28
CASSYSAGITSSGANVLTF	TGTGCCAGCAGTTACTCGGCCGGTATAACTAGCTCTGGGGCCAACGTCCTGACTTTC	NA	NA	TRBJ2-6	TRBV6-5
CASSLTRGSYEQYF	TGTGCCAGCAGCTTAACCAGGGGCTCCTACGAGCAGTACTTC	NA	NA	TRBJ2-7	TRBV7-2
CASSEGETVLSYGYTF	TGTGCCAGCAGTGAAGGGGAGACAGTTTTGAGCTATGGCTACACCTTC	NA	NA	TRBJ1-2	TRBV6-1
CSGRLSGNGGYTF	TGCAGCGGCCGATTGTCAGGGAATGGTGGCTACACCTTC	NA	NA	TRBJ1-2	TRBV29-1
CASSYSGPTSGETQYF	TGTGCCAGCAGTTACTCGGGCCCAACTAGCGGAGAGACCCAGTACTTC	TRBD2	NA	TRBJ2-5	TRBV6-5
CVSSRGRGYTF	TGTGTCAGCAGCCGGGGGCGTGGCTACACCTTC	NA	NA	TRBJ1-2	TRBV3-1
CASSLNGPDNEQFF	TGCGCCAGCAGCTTGAATGGACCAGACAATGAGCAGTTCTTC	NA	NA	TRBJ2-1	TRBV5-1
CSAPKQNSPLHF	TGCAGTGCGCCGAAACAGAATTCACCCCTCCACTTT	NA	few	TRBJ1-6	TRBV20-1
CASSYVGPTQYF	TGTGCCAGCAGTTACGTGGGGCCGACGCAGTATTTT	NA	once	TRBJ2-3	TRBV6-2/TRBV6-3